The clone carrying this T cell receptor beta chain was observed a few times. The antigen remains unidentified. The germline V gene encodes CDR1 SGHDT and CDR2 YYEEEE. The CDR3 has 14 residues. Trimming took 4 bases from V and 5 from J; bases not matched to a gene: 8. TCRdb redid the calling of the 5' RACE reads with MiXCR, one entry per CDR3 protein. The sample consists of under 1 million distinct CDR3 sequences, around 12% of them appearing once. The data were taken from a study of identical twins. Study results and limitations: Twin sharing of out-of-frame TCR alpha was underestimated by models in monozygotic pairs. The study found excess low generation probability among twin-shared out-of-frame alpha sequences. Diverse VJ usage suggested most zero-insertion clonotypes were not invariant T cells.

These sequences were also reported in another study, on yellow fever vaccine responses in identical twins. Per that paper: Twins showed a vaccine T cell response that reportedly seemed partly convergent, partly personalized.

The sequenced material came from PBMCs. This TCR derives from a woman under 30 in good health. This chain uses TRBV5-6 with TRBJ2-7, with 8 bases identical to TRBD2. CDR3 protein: CASSTGLALDEQYF. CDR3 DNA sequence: TGTGCCAGCAGCACCGGACTAGCTTTAGACGAGCAGTACTTC.